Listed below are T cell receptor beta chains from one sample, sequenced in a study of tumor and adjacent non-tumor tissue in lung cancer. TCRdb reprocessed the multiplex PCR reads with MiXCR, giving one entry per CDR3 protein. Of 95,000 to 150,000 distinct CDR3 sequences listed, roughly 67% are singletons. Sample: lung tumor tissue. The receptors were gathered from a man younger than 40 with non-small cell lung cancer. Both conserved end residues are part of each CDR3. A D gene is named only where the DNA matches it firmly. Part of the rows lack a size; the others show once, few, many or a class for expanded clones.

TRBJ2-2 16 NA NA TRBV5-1 CAGSLATTRNTGELFF TGCGCCGGCAGCTTAGCGACAACCCGGAACACCGGGGAGCTGTTTTTT
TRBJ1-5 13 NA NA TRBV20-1 CSARTGSNQPQRF TGCAGTGCTAGGACAGGTAGCAATCAGCCCCAGCGTTTT
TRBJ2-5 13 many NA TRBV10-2 CASSEAPDGTQYF TGCGCCAGCAGTGAGGCGCCTGACGGGACCCAGTACTTC
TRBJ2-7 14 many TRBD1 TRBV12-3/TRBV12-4 CASRRTGFSYEQYF TGTGCCAGCAGGAGGACAGGTTTCTCCTACGAGCAGTACTTC
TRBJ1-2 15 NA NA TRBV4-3 CASNQVLGLNYGYTF TGCGCCAGCAACCAGGTCCTAGGGTTAAACTATGGCTACACCTTC
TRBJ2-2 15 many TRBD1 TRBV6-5 CASSYGTANTGELFF TGTGCCAGCAGTTATGGGACAGCGAACACCGGGGAGCTGTTTTTT
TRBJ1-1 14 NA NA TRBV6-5 CASRMVRMNTEAFF TGTGCCAGTAGGATGGTCAGAATGAACACTGAGGCTTTCTTT
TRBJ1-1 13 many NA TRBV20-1 CSARGGENTEAFF TGCAGTGCTAGAGGAGGTGAGAACACTGAAGCTTTCTTT
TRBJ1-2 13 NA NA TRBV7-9 CASSPPYRDGCTF TGTGCCAGCAGCCCACCGTACAGGGATGGCTGCACCTTC
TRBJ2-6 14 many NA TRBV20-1 CSARGGSGANVLTF TGCAGTGCTAGAGGGGGCTCTGGGGCCAACGTCCTGACTTTC
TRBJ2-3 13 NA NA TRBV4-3 CVSTQDRGDTQYF TGCGTCAGCACCCAAGACCGGGGAGATACGCAGTATTTT
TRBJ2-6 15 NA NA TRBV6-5 CASSITGTGDLKVTF TGTGCCAGCAGTATAACCGGGACGGGGGATCTAAAAGTGACTTTC
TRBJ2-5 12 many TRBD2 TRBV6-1 CASSEGWTSGYF TGTGCCAGCAGTGAAGGATGGACTAGCGGTTACTTC
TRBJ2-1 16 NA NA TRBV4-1 CTSSQDLGGIDNEQFF TGCACCAGCAGCCAAGATTTGGGGGGTATTGACAATGAGCAGTTCTTC
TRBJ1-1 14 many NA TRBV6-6 CASTSPGLDTEAFF TGTGCCAGCACCTCTCCGGGGTTGGACACTGAAGCTTTCTTT
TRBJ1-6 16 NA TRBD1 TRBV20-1 CSVRGTGTGYNSPLHF TGCAGTGTTAGAGGCACCGGGACAGGGTATAATTCACCTCTCCACTTT
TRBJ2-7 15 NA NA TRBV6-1 CASSVTSEPNYKQYF TGTGCCAGCAGTGTCACTAGTGAGCCCAACTACAAGCAGTACTTC
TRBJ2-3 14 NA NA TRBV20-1 CSAPLVESIDTQYF TGCAGTGCCCCTCTGGTGGAAAGCATAGATACACAGTATTTT
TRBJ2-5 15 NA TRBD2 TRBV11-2 CVSSELTSELETQYF TGTGTCAGCAGCGAGTTAACTAGCGAATTGGAGACCCAGTACTTC
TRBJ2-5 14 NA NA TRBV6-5 CTSTPSFMGETQYF TGTACCAGCACCCCCTCGTTCATGGGGGAGACCCAATACTTC
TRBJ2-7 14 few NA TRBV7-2 CASSPVTGPYEQYF TGTGCCAGCAGCCCGGTGACAGGCCCCTACGAGCAGTACTTC
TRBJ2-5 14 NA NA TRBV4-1 CTSSQDPKEKTQYF TGCACCAGCAGCCAAGATCCGAAGGAAAAGACCCAGTACTTC
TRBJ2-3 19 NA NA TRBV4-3 CASSQESVGRSVGTDAQYF TGCGCCAGCAGCCAAGAATCTGTAGGGAGATCTGTGGGCACAGATGCGCAGTATTTT
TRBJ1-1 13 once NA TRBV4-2 CVSNPHLNTEAFF TGTGTCAGCAACCCCCATTTGAACACTGAAGCTTTCTTT
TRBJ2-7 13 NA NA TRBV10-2 CATFERGYYEQNF TGCGCCACCTTCGAAAGGGGATACTACGAGCAGAACTTC
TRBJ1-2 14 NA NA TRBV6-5 CASTTVQGARGYTF TGTGCCAGCACCACAGTACAGGGCGCGAGGGGCTACACCTTC
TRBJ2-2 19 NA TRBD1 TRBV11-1 CASSQMLGGGSQSTGEPFF TGTGCCAGCAGCCAAATGCTAGGGGGCGGTTCACAGTCCACCGGGGAGCCGTTTTTT
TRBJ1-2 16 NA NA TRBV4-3 CPSSQGATQGGYDYTF TGCCCCAGCAGCCAAGGTGCGACACAGGGAGGTTATGACTACACCTTC